Listed here is a single T cell receptor beta chain. Sequencing targeted TCR beta in blood CD8+ and CD4+ T cells. RNA totalling roughly 0.45 to 1 ug underwent reverse transcription with random hexamers. TCRdb reprocessed the immunoSEQ multiplex PCR reads via MiXCR and lists one record per CDR3 protein. The sample carries roughly 200,000 distinct CDR3 sequences, roughly 95% recorded once. The data derive from a study of CD8 T cells in Susac syndrome. The CDR3 sequence is 14 residues long. Germline values: CDR1 DFQATT, CDR2 SNEGSKA (reference sequence). The V end lost 0 bases, the J end lost 6 bases, and 12 bases lay between the germline ends.

Sequencing was carried out using CD4+ T cells from PBMCs. The receptor was isolated from a human donor with multiple sclerosis. This chain uses TRBV20-1 with TRBJ2-1, with D unresolved. The CDR3 sequence: CSARDPTQTNEQFF. Here the CDR3 DNA reads TGCAGTGCTAGAGATCCGACCCAAACCAATGAGCAGTTCTTC.